This TCR beta chain was identified during a study of blood T cell repertoires in COVID-19. Only in-frame clones appear in the TCRdb table, and some are missing; sequencing was by immunoSEQ multiplex PCR. The table has some 120,000 clones, approximately 89% seen once; the top ten hold less than 4.5%. From germline, CDR1 is LGHDT and CDR2 YNNKEL (reference sequence). This CDR3 has 13 amino acids. Trimming removed 1 base from V and 4 bases from J, with 7 bases in between. The sequencing sample was made of peripheral blood. This TCR was recovered from a woman in her sixties with acute or convalescent COVID-19. The rearrangement uses TRBV3-1 (or the pseudogene TRBV3-2) and TRBJ1-1; D uncertain. The CDR3, as DNA: TGTGCCAGCAGCCAAGGACAAGCCACTGAAGCTTTCTTT. Its translation: CASSQGQATEAFF.